This entry is about one T cell receptor beta chain. The antigen is undetermined. TCRdb re-derived calls from the reads in MiXCR, one entry per CDR3 protein. The top ten clones hold over 13% of a sample with some 920,000 distinct CDR3 sequences, around 30% of them seen once. The data stem from a study of T cell repertoires in cytomegalovirus infection. Study overall: The authors relied on CMV epitopes, both recently identified HLA-C-restricted and well-studied HLA-B-restricted. Through public TCR beta signatures, both CMV infection and matching HLA type were indicated.

Study-level results: The ex vivo response was dominated by HLA-C-restricted CMV-specific TCR beta clonotypes. Public TCR beta family frequency separated CMV-and-HLA carriers, including in an independent cohort.

Trimming stripped 4 bases from V and 5 bases from J, with 15 bases between. This CDR3 has 14 amino acids. Germline assignment: CDR1 LNHDA and CDR2 SQIVND (reference sequence). V and J are TRBV19 and TRBJ2-7; perhaps D is TRBD1 or TRBD2 (5 bases each). The sample consisted of cultured CD8+ T cells from PBMCs, taken from culture after CMV antigen stimulation. The receptor was derived from a human donor in good health (CMV status not recorded). Some clones in this sample may be carry-over from other donors' samples. CDR3 region: CASSNGAFWDEQYF. CDR3 in DNA: TGTGCCAGTAGTAACGGGGCCTTTTGGGACGAGCAGTACTTC.